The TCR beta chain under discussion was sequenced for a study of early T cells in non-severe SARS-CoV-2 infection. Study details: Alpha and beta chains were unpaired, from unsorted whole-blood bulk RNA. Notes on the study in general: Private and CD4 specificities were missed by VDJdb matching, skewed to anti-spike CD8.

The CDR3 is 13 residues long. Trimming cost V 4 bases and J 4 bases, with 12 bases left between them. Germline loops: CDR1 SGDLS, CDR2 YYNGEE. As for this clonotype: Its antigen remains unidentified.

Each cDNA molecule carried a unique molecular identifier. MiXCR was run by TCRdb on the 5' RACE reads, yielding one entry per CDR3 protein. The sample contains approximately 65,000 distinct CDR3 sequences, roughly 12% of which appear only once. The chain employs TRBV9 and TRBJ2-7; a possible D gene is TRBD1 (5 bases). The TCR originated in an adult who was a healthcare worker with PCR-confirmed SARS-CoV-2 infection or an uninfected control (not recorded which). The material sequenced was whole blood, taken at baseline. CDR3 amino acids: CASSTGPGYEQYF. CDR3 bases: TGTGCCAGCAGCACCGGGCCAGGGTACGAGCAGTACTTC.